The rows below give T cell receptor beta chains drawn from one sample of a study of blood T cell repertoires in COVID-19. TCRdb keeps only in-frame clones here, not all; method: immunoSEQ multiplex PCR. The sample shows approximately 430,000 clones, 86% of them seen only once. The sequenced sample was peripheral blood. The receptors originated from a woman aged 25 to 45 with active or convalescent COVID-19. Both conserved end residues are part of each CDR3. The order of the fields is CDR3 DNA, CDR3 protein, clone size, V gene, D gene, J gene. The D gene is left open where the match is weak. The size entry is marked missing in some rows and otherwise reads once, few, many or a size class.

CDR3nt: TGTGCCAGCTCACCCCGAAGCCCTACTGAAGCTTTCTTT
CDR3aa: CASSPRSPTEAFF
abundance: -
v_gene: TRBV18
d_gene: -
j_gene: TRBJ1-1

CDR3nt: TGTGCCAGCTCACCAGGGACTAGCGGGGGAAGCTCCTACAATGAGCAGTTCTTC
CDR3aa: CASSPGTSGGSSYNEQFF
abundance: -
v_gene: TRBV18
d_gene: TRBD2
j_gene: TRBJ2-1

CDR3nt: TGTGCCAGCAGGCGCCCTGGACAGGAGTACGAGCAGTACTTC
CDR3aa: CASRRPGQEYEQYF
abundance: -
v_gene: TRBV11-2
d_gene: TRBD1
j_gene: TRBJ2-7

CDR3nt: TGTGCCAGTAATTTAGCGGGAGGGCCCAGGGAGCTGTTTTTT
CDR3aa: CASNLAGGPRELFF
abundance: -
v_gene: TRBV19
d_gene: TRBD2
j_gene: TRBJ2-2

CDR3nt: TGTGCCAGCAGTTTACGGGGTGGTGAGCAGTTCTTC
CDR3aa: CASSLRGGEQFF
abundance: -
v_gene: TRBV6-5
d_gene: -
j_gene: TRBJ2-1

CDR3nt: TGTGCCAGCAGCTCTGGGACAGGGGGAAATTCACCCCTTCACTTT
CDR3aa: CASSSGTGGNSPLHF
abundance: -
v_gene: TRBV7-9
d_gene: TRBD1
j_gene: TRBJ1-6

CDR3nt: TGTGCCAGCAGCTTTGAAAGTTTGGAGAATCCGTATAATTCACCCCTCCACTTT
CDR3aa: CASSFESLENPYNSPLHF
abundance: -
v_gene: TRBV5-8
d_gene: -
j_gene: TRBJ1-6

CDR3nt: TGTGCCAGTAGTCCACAGGGACGGGACGGCTACACCTTC
CDR3aa: CASSPQGRDGYTF
abundance: -
v_gene: TRBV19
d_gene: -
j_gene: TRBJ1-2

CDR3nt: TGTGCCACCAGCAGAGGGGACAGGGGAACTAATGAAAAACTGTTTTTT
CDR3aa: CATSRGDRGTNEKLFF
abundance: -
v_gene: TRBV15
d_gene: TRBD1
j_gene: TRBJ1-4

CDR3nt: TGCGCCAGCACACCCTCTCTCACGGGGACAGGATCACCCCTCCACTTT
CDR3aa: CASTPSLTGTGSPLHF
abundance: -
v_gene: TRBV5-1
d_gene: TRBD1
j_gene: TRBJ1-6

CDR3nt: TGTGCCAGCAACCAAAAGGGGACAGATACGCAGTATTTT
CDR3aa: CASNQKGTDTQYF
abundance: -
v_gene: TRBV27
d_gene: -
j_gene: TRBJ2-3

CDR3nt: TGTGCCAGCAGTGAATTTGGGACACCGGCCTATGGCTACACCTTC
CDR3aa: CASSEFGTPAYGYTF
abundance: -
v_gene: TRBV6-1
d_gene: -
j_gene: TRBJ1-2

CDR3nt: TGTGCCAGCTCTAACAGATCTAACTATGGCTACACCTTC
CDR3aa: CASSNRSNYGYTF
abundance: -
v_gene: TRBV12-3/TRBV12-4
d_gene: -
j_gene: TRBJ1-2

CDR3nt: TGTGCCAGCATCCCACCCCCTAGTGGCGACAATGAGCAGTTCTTC
CDR3aa: CASIPPPSGDNEQFF
abundance: -
v_gene: TRBV2
d_gene: -
j_gene: TRBJ2-1

CDR3nt: TGCGCCAGCAGCGCGTATGGAAACACCATATATTTT
CDR3aa: CASSAYGNTIYF
abundance: -
v_gene: TRBV4-1
d_gene: -
j_gene: TRBJ1-3

CDR3nt: TGTGCCAGTAGTATTGCCCGGCAGGGAGGAGGGTATGGCTACACCTTC
CDR3aa: CASSIARQGGGYGYTF
abundance: -
v_gene: TRBV19
d_gene: -
j_gene: TRBJ1-2

CDR3nt: TGTGCCAGCAGTTTATTTGGGGGCCTAGATCAGCCCCAGCATTTT
CDR3aa: CASSLFGGLDQPQHF
abundance: -
v_gene: TRBV27
d_gene: -
j_gene: TRBJ1-5

CDR3nt: TGTGCCAGCAGCGGGATGTCGGCGGGACCCAATGAGCAGTTCTTC
CDR3aa: CASSGMSAGPNEQFF
abundance: -
v_gene: TRBV9
d_gene: -
j_gene: TRBJ2-1

CDR3nt: TGTGCCAGCAGCCACGAAGAGACCCAGTACTTC
CDR3aa: CASSHEETQYF
abundance: -
v_gene: TRBV14
d_gene: -
j_gene: TRBJ2-5

CDR3nt: TGTGCCAGCAGCCCAAGCGGGACCCAAGCAAATGAGCAGTTCTTC
CDR3aa: CASSPSGTQANEQFF
abundance: -
v_gene: TRBV5-8
d_gene: TRBD2
j_gene: TRBJ2-1

CDR3nt: TGTGCCAGCAGGGTACAGGGGGATGGCTACACCTTC
CDR3aa: CASRVQGDGYTF
abundance: -
v_gene: TRBV2
d_gene: TRBD1
j_gene: TRBJ1-2

CDR3nt: TGTGCCAGCAGTATTACAGGGCATCAGCCCCAGCATTTT
CDR3aa: CASSITGHQPQHF
abundance: -
v_gene: TRBV12-3/TRBV12-4
d_gene: -
j_gene: TRBJ1-5

CDR3nt: TGTGCCAGCACCCCCGGGGTTGGGACTGAAGCTTTCTTT
CDR3aa: CASTPGVGTEAFF
abundance: few
v_gene: TRBV6-5
d_gene: -
j_gene: TRBJ1-1

CDR3nt: TGCACCAGCAGCCGGTGGAGGGAGTGGGACGGGGAGCTGTTTTTT
CDR3aa: CTSSRWREWDGELFF
abundance: -
v_gene: TRBV1
d_gene: -
j_gene: TRBJ2-2

CDR3nt: TGCGCCAGCAGCTTGATCGGGTTCACCACAGATACGCAGTATTTT
CDR3aa: CASSLIGFTTDTQYF
abundance: -
v_gene: TRBV5-1
d_gene: -
j_gene: TRBJ2-3

CDR3nt: TGTGCCATCAGGACAGGGTCGCACACTGAAGCTTTCTTT
CDR3aa: CAIRTGSHTEAFF
abundance: -
v_gene: TRBV10-3
d_gene: TRBD1
j_gene: TRBJ1-1

CDR3nt: TGCGCCAGCAGCTTGTATCGGGTGGAGGGGAACACTGAAGCTTTCTTT
CDR3aa: CASSLYRVEGNTEAFF
abundance: -
v_gene: TRBV5-1
d_gene: -
j_gene: TRBJ1-1

CDR3nt: TGTGCCAGCAGCCTTGAGGGTTCTCTCTCTGGAAACACCATATATTTT
CDR3aa: CASSLEGSLSGNTIYF
abundance: -
v_gene: TRBV3-1/TRBV3-2
d_gene: -
j_gene: TRBJ1-3

CDR3nt: TGTGCCAGCAGTTTTCCGGACTGGAGCTCTGGGGCCAACGTCCTGACTTTC
CDR3aa: CASSFPDWSSGANVLTF
abundance: -
v_gene: TRBV28
d_gene: -
j_gene: TRBJ2-6

CDR3nt: TGTGCCAGCAGCTTGGCGCCGTCTAATACGCAGTATTTT
CDR3aa: CASSLAPSNTQYF
abundance: -
v_gene: TRBV5-6
d_gene: -
j_gene: TRBJ2-3

CDR3nt: TGCGCCAGCAGCTTCCTTCCCACAGATACGCAGTATTTT
CDR3aa: CASSFLPTDTQYF
abundance: -
v_gene: TRBV5-1
d_gene: -
j_gene: TRBJ2-3

CDR3nt: TGTGCCAGCCGGCAAGGAGGCACAGAGACCCAGTACTTC
CDR3aa: CASRQGGTETQYF
abundance: -
v_gene: TRBV2
d_gene: -
j_gene: TRBJ2-5

CDR3nt: TGCGCCAGCAGCCGAGACAGGGGTGAGACCCAGTACTTC
CDR3aa: CASSRDRGETQYF
abundance: once
v_gene: TRBV4-1
d_gene: TRBD1
j_gene: TRBJ2-5

CDR3nt: TGTGCCAGCAGCAAGGGACTAGCGGGGCTCTACGAGCAGTACTTC
CDR3aa: CASSKGLAGLYEQYF
abundance: few
v_gene: TRBV7-9
d_gene: TRBD2
j_gene: TRBJ2-7

CDR3nt: TGTGCCAGCAGCCCGGGGACAGTCAATCAGCCCCAGCATTTT
CDR3aa: CASSPGTVNQPQHF
abundance: -
v_gene: TRBV6-5
d_gene: TRBD1
j_gene: TRBJ1-5

CDR3nt: TGTGCCAGCTCACCGATGACTATCGAGAACACTGAAGCTTTCTTT
CDR3aa: CASSPMTIENTEAFF
abundance: few
v_gene: TRBV18
d_gene: -
j_gene: TRBJ1-1

CDR3nt: TGTGCCAGCAGTGAACAGGACTCTGGGGCCAACGTCCTGACTTTC
CDR3aa: CASSEQDSGANVLTF
abundance: -
v_gene: TRBV2
d_gene: -
j_gene: TRBJ2-6

CDR3nt: TGTGCCAGCAGCCCCCGATCAGGGCACGAGCAGTACTTC
CDR3aa: CASSPRSGHEQYF
abundance: -
v_gene: TRBV7-8
d_gene: -
j_gene: TRBJ2-7

CDR3nt: TGTGCCAGCAGTTACGGGCGGGGGTTAGGGGAGACCCAGTACTTC
CDR3aa: CASSYGRGLGETQYF
abundance: -
v_gene: TRBV6-5
d_gene: TRBD2
j_gene: TRBJ2-5

CDR3nt: TGTGCCAGTAGTATTTTAGGGGTTCGTGGCGAAAAACTGTTTTTT
CDR3aa: CASSILGVRGEKLFF
abundance: -
v_gene: TRBV19
d_gene: -
j_gene: TRBJ1-4

CDR3nt: TGTGCCAGCAGTAGGGGGGACAGGGTGTCGGAAGATACGCAGTATTTT
CDR3aa: CASSRGDRVSEDTQYF
abundance: once
v_gene: TRBV9
d_gene: TRBD1
j_gene: TRBJ2-3

CDR3nt: TGTGCCAGTACCTTAGCGGGAGGGCCCCAGAATGAGCAGTTCTTC
CDR3aa: CASTLAGGPQNEQFF
abundance: -
v_gene: TRBV19
d_gene: TRBD2
j_gene: TRBJ2-1

CDR3nt: TGTGCCAGAAGCTTGGATGGTTCGGGCACTAGCGGTTCCTACAATGAGCAGTTCTTC
CDR3aa: CARSLDGSGTSGSYNEQFF
abundance: -
v_gene: TRBV5-3
d_gene: TRBD2
j_gene: TRBJ2-1

CDR3nt: TGTGCCAGCAGGCCGCTAGCGGCTTTAAGCTCCTACAATGAGCAGTTCTTC
CDR3aa: CASRPLAALSSYNEQFF
abundance: -
v_gene: TRBV27
d_gene: TRBD2
j_gene: TRBJ2-1

CDR3nt: TGTGCCAGCAGCTTAGACAGGCTTGATGGGATCCAGCATTTT
CDR3aa: CASSLDRLDGIQHF
abundance: once
v_gene: TRBV7-9
d_gene: -
j_gene: TRBJ1-5

CDR3nt: TGTGCCAGCAAAGGAGGCGTAGCGGGAGGCACCGGGGAGCTGTTTTTT
CDR3aa: CASKGGVAGGTGELFF
abundance: -
v_gene: TRBV2
d_gene: TRBD2
j_gene: TRBJ2-2

CDR3nt: TGTGCTAGTGGTTTGGTCCCGGGGGGTGTCACAGATACGCAGTATTTT
CDR3aa: CASGLVPGGVTDTQYF
abundance: -
v_gene: TRBV12-5
d_gene: TRBD2
j_gene: TRBJ2-3

CDR3nt: TGCGCCAGCAGCCCCTGGACTAGCGGGAGGCCTGTAGAACAGTTCTTC
CDR3aa: CASSPWTSGRPVEQFF
abundance: -
v_gene: TRBV5-1
d_gene: TRBD2
j_gene: TRBJ2-1

CDR3nt: TGCGCCAGCAGCTTCCGACAGGGAGTCGCAGATACGCAGTATTTT
CDR3aa: CASSFRQGVADTQYF
abundance: -
v_gene: TRBV5-1
d_gene: TRBD1
j_gene: TRBJ2-3

CDR3nt: TGCGCCAGCAGCTTGGAGGGACAGACTAATTCACCCCTCCACTTT
CDR3aa: CASSLEGQTNSPLHF
abundance: -
v_gene: TRBV5-1
d_gene: TRBD1
j_gene: TRBJ1-6

CDR3nt: TGTGCCAGCAGCCCCACCAGCCAGGGGGATAATTCACCCCTCCACTTT
CDR3aa: CASSPTSQGDNSPLHF
abundance: -
v_gene: TRBV3-1/TRBV3-2
d_gene: TRBD1
j_gene: TRBJ1-6

CDR3nt: TGCGCCAGCAGCTTGAAACGGCCTAGTGAGCAGTTCTTC
CDR3aa: CASSLKRPSEQFF
abundance: -
v_gene: TRBV5-1
d_gene: -
j_gene: TRBJ2-1